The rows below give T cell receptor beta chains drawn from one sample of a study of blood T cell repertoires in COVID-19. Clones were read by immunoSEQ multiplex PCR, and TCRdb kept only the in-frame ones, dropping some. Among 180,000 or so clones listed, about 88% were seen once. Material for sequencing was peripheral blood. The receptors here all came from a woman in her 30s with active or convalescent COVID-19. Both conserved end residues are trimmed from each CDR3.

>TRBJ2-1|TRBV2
ASSGQASSYNEQF
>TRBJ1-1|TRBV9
ASSPEQGGTEAF
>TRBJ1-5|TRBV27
ASSSLDGDNQPQH
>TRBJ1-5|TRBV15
ATSRDQQPQH
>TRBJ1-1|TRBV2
ASSERGTGATEAF
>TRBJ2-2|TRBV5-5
ASSFGWWRENTGELF
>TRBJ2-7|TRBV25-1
ASSDPILHYEQY
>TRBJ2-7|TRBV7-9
ASSLSGGYEQY
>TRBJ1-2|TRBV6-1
ASSEAYGYT
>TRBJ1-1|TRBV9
ASSVALVGEAF
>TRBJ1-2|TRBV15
ATSSTGGMYGYT
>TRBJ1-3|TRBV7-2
ASSLGGQLSGNTIY
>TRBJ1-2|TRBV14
ASSQAGAFGYT
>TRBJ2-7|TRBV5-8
ASSLGRLSLIISYEQY
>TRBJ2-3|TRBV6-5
ASSPIAGAADTQY
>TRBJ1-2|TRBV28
ASSFFSGAGYT
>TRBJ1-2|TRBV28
ASSFGTAYGYT
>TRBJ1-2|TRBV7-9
ASSSNRVVYGYT
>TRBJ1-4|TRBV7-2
ASSSLDREENEKLF
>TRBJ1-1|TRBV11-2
ASSFSQGGGTEAF
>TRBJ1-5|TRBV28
ASSLARDRFRLNQPQH
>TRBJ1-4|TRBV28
ASSTNWGLINEKLF
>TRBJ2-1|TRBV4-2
ASNPLGSDYNEQF
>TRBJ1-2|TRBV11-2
ASRSLKWRPGDYGYT
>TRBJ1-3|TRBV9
ASSSTGTAGNTIY
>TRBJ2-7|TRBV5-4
ASSSGQGLYEQY
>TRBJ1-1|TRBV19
ASSPGTGNTEAF
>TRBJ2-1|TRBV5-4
ASSSGQGVYEQF
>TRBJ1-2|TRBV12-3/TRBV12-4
ASSWTGYGYT
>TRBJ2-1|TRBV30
AWKRGLAGVNFYNEQF
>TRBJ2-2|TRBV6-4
ASRGQSNTGELF
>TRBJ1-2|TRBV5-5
ASSLQWGVGYT
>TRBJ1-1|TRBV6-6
ASSYSLSAENTEAF
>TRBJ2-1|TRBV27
ASSLFGGGGNSYNEQF
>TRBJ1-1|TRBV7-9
ASSRTGMGTEAF
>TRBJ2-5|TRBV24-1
ATSDPGGAGGRETQY
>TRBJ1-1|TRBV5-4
ASSLVDSGTANTEAF
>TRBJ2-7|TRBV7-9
ASSSWGTGVEQY
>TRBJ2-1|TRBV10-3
AISDGQGYNEQF
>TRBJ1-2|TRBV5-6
ASSFGTGGGPYYGYT